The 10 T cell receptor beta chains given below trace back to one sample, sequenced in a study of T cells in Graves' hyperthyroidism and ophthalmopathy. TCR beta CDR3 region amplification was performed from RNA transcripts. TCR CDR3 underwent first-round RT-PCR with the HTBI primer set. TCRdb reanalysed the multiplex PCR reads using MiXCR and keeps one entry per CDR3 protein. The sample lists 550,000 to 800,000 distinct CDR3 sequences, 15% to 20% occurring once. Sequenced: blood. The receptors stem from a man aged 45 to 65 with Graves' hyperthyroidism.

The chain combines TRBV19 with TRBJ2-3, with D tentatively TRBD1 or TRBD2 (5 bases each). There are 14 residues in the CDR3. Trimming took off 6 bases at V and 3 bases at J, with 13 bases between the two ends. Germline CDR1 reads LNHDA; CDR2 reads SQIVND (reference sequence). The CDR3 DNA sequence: TGTGCCAGTAGCGCGGGCAGGGAAACAGATACGCAGTATTTT. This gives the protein CASSAGRETDTQYF.

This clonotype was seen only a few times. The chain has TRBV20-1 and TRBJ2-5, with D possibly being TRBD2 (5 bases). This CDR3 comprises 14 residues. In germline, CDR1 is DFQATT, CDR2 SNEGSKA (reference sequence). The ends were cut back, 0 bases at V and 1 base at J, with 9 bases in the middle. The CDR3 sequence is CSARDSRGQETQYF. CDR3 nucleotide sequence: TGCAGTGCTAGAGATTCTCGGGGCCAAGAGACCCAGTACTTC.

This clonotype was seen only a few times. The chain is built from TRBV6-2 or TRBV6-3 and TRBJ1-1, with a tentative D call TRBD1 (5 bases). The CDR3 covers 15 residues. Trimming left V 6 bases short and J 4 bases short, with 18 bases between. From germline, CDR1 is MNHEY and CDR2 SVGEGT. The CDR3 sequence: CASSRTRGDGTEAFF. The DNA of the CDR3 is TGTGCCAGCAGCCGCACGAGGGGTGATGGCACTGAAGCTTTCTTT.

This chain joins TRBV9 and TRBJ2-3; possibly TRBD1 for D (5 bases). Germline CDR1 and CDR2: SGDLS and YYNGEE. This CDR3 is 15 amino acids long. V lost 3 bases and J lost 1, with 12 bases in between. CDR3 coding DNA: TGTGCCAGCAGCGAGGACATCTCCGGCACAGATACGCAGTATTTT. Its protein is CASSEDISGTDTQYF.

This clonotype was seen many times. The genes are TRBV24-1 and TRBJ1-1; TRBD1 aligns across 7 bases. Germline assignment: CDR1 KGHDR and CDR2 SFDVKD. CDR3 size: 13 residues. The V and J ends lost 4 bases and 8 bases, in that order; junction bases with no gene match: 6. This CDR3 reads CATSDTDRREAFF. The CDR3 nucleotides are TGTGCCACCAGTGACACGGACAGGAGGGAAGCTTTCTTT.

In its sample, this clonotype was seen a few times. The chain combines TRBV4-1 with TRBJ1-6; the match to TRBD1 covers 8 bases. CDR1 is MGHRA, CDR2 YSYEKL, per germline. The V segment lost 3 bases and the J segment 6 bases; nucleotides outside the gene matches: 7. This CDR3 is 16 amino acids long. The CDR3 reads CASSQGGQGANSPLHF. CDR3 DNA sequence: TGCGCCAGCAGCCAGGGGGGCCAGGGGGCTAATTCACCCCTCCACTTT.

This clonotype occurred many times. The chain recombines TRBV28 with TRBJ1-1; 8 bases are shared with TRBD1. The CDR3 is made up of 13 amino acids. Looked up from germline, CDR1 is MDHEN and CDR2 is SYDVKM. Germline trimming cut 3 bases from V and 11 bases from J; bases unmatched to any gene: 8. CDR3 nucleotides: TGTGCCAGCAGTTTTCAAGGGGGACAGGAGGCTTTCTTT. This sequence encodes CASSFQGGQEAFF.

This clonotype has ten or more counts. This chain's CDR3 is CSARGAGLAGPNEQFF. CDR3 DNA sequence: TGCAGTGCTAGGGGGGCAGGACTAGCGGGGCCCAATGAGCAGTTCTTC. V and J are TRBV20-1 and TRBJ2-1; 12 nucleotides match TRBD2. CDR3 length: 16 residues. The germline gives CDR1 DFQATT, CDR2 SNEGSKA (reference sequence). V lost 3 bases, J lost 6 bases, and 9 bases stayed unmatched.

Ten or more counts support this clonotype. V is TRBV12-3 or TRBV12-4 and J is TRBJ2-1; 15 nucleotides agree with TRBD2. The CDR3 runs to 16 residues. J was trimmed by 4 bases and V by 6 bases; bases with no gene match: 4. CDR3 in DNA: TGTGCCAGCAGCAGAGGGACTAGCGGGAGGTACAATGAGCAGTTCTTC. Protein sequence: CASSRGTSGRYNEQFF.

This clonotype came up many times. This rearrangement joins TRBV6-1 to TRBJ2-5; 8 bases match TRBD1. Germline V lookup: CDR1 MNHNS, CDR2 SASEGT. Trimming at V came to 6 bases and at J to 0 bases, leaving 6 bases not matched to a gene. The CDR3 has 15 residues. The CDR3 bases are TGTGCCAGCAGGCTGACAGGGGCATACCAAGAGACCCAGTACTTC. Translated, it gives CASRLTGAYQETQYF.